This record concerns one TCR beta chain sequence. The CDR3 consists of 17 residues. V was pared by 5 bases and J by 0 bases, with 5 bases of the junction left unmatched. The germline CDR1 and CDR2 sequences are ENHRY and SYGVKD. The record originates from a study of PD-L1 blockade in urothelial cancer. Background on the study: Blood analyses occurred 3 weeks (second dose) and 6 weeks post treatment start.

The repertoire was sequenced with immunoSEQ multiplex PCR; TCRdb's copy has only in-frame clones and lacks some. The data contain some 84,000 clones, 82% of them singletons. The number of samples from each patient was between 1 and 8, taken pretreatment and on-treatment. This sample comprised PBMCs, obtained around atezolizumab (anti-PD-L1) treatment. This clonotype was obtained from a man between 65 and 85 years old with urothelial cancer. V usage is TRBV10-3 and J usage is TRBJ2-5, with 14 bases that match TRBD2. CDR3: CAISKTSGGADQETQYF. The DNA of the CDR3 is TGTGCCATCAGTAAGACTAGCGGGGGGGCAGACCAAGAGACCCAGTACTTC.